Below, one T cell receptor (beta chain) is given with its context. What it binds is unknown. The source of the sample is a study of T cells expressing NK-cell markers. Across the whole study: Seven sequenced donors out of eight were HCMV-seropositive, one seronegative.

This CDR3 has 16 residues. Germline CDR1 reads DFQATT; CDR2 reads SNEGSKA (reference sequence). General study results and limits: Of the CD8+ T cell pool in several donors, roughly 1.0-8% was accounted for by dominant NKG2C+ clonotypes. Dominance of the CD3+CD56-NKG2C+ fraction by these clonotypes also held in four donors.

What made the TCR beta cDNA was 5'RACE template switching with UMIs. TCRdb re-called the 5' RACE reads and gives one entry per CDR3 protein, without DNA. This table holds just under 150,000 distinct CDR3 sequences. The receptor comes from a man between 18 and 29 years old in good health. The rearrangement uses TRBV20-1 and TRBJ2-7; TCRdb gives TRBD2 as the D gene, but with no DNA this cannot be confirmed. What was sequenced was blood T cells: a sorted CD56 or NKG2C T cell subset, CD4+ or CD8+ T cells, or bulk PBMC T cells (not recorded which). CDR3 protein: CSARIKPGLTPYEQYF.